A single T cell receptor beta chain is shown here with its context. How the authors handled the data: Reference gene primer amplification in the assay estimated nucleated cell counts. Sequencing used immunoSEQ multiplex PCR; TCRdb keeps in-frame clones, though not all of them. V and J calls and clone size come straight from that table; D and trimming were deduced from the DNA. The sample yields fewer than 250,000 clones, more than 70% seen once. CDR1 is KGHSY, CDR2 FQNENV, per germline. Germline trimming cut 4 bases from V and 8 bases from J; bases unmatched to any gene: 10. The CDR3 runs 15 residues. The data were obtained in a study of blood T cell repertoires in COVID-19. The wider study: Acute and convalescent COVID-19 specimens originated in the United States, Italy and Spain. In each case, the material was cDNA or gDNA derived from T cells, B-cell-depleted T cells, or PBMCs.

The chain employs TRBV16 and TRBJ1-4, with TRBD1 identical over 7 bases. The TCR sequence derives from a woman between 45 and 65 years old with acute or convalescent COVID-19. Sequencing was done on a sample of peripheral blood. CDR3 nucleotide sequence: TGTGCCAGCAGCCCGACCACAGGGGATCCCGAAAAACTGTTTTTT. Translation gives CASSPTTGDPEKLFF.